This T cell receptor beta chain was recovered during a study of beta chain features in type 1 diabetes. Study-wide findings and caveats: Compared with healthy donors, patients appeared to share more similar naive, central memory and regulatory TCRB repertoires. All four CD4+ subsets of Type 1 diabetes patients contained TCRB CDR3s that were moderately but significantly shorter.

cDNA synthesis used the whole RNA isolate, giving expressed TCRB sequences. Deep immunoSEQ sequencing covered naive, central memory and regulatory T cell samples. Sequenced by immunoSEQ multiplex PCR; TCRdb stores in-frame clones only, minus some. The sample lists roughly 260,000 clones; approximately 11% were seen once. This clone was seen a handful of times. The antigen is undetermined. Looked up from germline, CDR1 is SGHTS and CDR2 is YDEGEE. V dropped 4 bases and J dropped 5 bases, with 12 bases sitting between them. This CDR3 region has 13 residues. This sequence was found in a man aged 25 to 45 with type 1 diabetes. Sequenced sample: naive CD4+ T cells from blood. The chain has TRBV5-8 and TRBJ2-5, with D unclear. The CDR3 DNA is TGTGCCAGCAGCAAAGATGTACGGGAGACCCAGTACTTC. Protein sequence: CASSKDVRETQYF.